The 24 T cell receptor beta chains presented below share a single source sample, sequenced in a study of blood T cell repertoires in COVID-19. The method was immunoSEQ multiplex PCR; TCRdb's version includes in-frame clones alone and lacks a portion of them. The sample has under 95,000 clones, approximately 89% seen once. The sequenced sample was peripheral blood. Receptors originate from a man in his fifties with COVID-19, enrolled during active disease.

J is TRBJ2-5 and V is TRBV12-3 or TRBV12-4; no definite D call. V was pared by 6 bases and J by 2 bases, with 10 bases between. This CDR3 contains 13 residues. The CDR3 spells CASRSTEQETQYF. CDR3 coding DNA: TGTGCCAGCAGATCCACAGAGCAAGAGACCCAGTACTTC.

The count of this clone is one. The DNA of the CDR3 is TGTGCCAGCAGCTTGGGGGGACCCCAAGAGACCCAGTACTTC. Its translation is CASSLGGPQETQYF. The rearrangement uses TRBV11-2 and TRBJ2-5; a weak D match, TRBD2 (6 bases). The germline V gene encodes CDR1 SGHAT and CDR2 FQNNGV. CDR3 length: 14 residues. V lost 3 bases to trimming and J lost 1 base, with 9 bases between them.

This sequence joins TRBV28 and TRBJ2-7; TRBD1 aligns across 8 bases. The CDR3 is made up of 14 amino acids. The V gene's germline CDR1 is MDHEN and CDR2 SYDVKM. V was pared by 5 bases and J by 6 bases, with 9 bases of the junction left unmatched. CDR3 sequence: CASSPTGESGEQYF. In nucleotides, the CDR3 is TGTGCCAGCAGTCCGACAGGGGAATCGGGCGAGCAGTACTTC.

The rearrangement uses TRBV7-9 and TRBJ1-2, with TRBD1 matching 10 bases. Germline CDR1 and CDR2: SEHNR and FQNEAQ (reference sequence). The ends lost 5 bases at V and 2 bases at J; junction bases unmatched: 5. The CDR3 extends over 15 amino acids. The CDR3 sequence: CASSTSTGGNYGYTF. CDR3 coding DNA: TGTGCCAGCAGCACTTCGACAGGGGGCAACTATGGCTACACCTTC. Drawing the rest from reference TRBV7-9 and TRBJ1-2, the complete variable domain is DTGVSQNPRHKITKRGQNVTFRCDPISEHNRLYWYRQTLGQGPEFLTYFQNEAQLEKSRLLSDRFSAERPKGSFSTLEIQRTEQGDSAMYLCASSTSTGGNYGYTFGSGTRLTVV.

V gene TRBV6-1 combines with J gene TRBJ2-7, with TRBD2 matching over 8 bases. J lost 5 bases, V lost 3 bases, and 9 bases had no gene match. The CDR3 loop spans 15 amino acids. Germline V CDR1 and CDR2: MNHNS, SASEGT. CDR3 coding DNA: TGTGCCAGCAGTGACCCCGGGACTAGGGGGAACGAGCAGTACGTC. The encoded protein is CASSDPGTRGNEQYV.

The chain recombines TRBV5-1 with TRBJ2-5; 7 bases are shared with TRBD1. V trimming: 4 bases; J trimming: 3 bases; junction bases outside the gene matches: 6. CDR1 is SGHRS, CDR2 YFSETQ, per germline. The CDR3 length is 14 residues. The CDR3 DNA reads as TGCGCCAGCAGCCGCGAGACAGGGAAAGAGACCCAGTACTTC. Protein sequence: CASSRETGKETQYF.

CDR3 residues: CSVDRAINYGYTF. CDR3 DNA sequence: TGCAGCGTTGACAGGGCTATTAACTATGGCTACACCTTC. The genes are TRBV29-1 and TRBJ1-2, with D perhaps matching TRBD1 (5 bases). Trimming shortened V by 3 bases and J by 1 base, and 9 bases separated the two germline ends. Germline CDR1 SQVTM, CDR2 ANQGSEA. The CDR3 is 13 residues long.

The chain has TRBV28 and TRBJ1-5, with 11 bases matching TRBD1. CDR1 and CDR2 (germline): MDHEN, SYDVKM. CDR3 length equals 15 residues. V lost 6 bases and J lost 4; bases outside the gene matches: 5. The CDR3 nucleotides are TGTGCCAGCAGCCGAGGACAGGGGGCAAATCAGCCCCAGCATTTT. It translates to CASSRGQGANQPQHF.

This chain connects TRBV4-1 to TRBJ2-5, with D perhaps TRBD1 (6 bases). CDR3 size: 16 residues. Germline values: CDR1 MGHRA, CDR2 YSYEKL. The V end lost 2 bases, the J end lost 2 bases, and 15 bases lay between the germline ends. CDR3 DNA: TGCGCCAGCAGCCAATCTGGAAGGGGGAAGCAAGAGACCCAGTACTTC. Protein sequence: CASSQSGRGKQETQYF.

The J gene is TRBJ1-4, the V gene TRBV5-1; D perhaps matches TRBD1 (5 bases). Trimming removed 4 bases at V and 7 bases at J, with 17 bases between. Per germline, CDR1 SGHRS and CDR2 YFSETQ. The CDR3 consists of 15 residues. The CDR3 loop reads CASSPFGQGGEKLFF. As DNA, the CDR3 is TGCGCCAGCAGCCCCTTTGGTCAGGGAGGTGAAAAACTGTTTTTT.

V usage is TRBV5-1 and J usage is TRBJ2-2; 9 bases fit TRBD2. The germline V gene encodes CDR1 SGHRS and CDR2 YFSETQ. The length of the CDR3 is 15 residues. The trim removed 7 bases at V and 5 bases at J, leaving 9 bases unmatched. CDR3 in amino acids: CASVPASGETGELFF. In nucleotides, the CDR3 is TGCGCCAGCGTTCCGGCTAGCGGGGAAACCGGGGAGCTGTTTTTT.

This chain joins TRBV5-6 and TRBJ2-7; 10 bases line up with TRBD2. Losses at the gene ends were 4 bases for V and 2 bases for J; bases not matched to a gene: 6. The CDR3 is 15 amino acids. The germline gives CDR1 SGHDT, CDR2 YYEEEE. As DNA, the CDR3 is TGTGCCAGCAGCCGACTAGCGGGTACGGCCTACGAGCAGTACGTC. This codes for CASSRLAGTAYEQYV.

The CDR3 region has the DNA TGTGCCAGCAGCCGTCGACTAGCGGGAGTGGAGACCCAGTACTTC. It encodes CASSRRLAGVETQYF. The chain is built from TRBV28 and TRBJ2-5, with 12 positions matching TRBD2. CDR3 size: 15 residues. Per the germline V gene, CDR1 is MDHEN and CDR2 is SYDVKM. V shed 6 bases, J shed 5 bases, and the junction held 7 bases outside the gene matches. The variable domain in full, completed from reference TRBV28 and TRBJ2-5, reads DVKVTQSSRYLVKRTGEKVFLECVQDMDHENMFWYRQDPGLGLRLIYFSYDVKMKEKGDIPEGYSVSREKKERFSLILESASTNQTSMYLCASSRRLAGVETQYFGPGTRLLVL.

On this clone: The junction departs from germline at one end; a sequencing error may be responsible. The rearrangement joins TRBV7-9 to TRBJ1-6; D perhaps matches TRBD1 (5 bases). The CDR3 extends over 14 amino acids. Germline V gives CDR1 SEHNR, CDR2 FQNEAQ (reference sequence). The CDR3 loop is CASSFLGDNSPLHF. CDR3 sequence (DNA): TGTGCCAGCAGCTTCCTAGGGGATAATTCGCCCCTCCACTTT.

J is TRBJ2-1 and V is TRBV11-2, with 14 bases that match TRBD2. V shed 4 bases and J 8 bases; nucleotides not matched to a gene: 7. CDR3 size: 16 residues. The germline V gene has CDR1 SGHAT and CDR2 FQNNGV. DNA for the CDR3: TGTGCCAGCAGCTCGCAGGGACTAGCGGGAGTTTATGAGCAGTTCTTC. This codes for CASSSQGLAGVYEQFF.

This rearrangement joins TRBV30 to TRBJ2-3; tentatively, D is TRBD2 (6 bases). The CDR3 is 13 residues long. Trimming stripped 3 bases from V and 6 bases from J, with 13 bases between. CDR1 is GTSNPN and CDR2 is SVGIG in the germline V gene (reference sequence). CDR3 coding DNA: TGTGCCTGGAGGCTGCGGGACGGTGATACGCAGTATTTT. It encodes CAWRLRDGDTQYF.

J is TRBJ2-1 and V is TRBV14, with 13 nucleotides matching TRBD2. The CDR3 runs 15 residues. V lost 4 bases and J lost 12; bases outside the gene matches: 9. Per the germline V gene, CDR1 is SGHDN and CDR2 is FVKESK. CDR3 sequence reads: CASSLTSGRALLQFF. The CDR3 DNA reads TGTGCCAGCAGCCTTACTAGCGGGAGGGCCTTATTGCAGTTCTTC.

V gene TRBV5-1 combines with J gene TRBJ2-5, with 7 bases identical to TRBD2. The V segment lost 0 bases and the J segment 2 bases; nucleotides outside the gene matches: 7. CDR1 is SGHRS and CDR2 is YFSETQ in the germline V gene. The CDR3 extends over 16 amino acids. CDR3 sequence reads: CASSLDTGGRQETQYF. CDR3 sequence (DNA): TGCGCCAGCAGCTTGGATACGGGGGGTAGGCAAGAGACCCAGTACTTC.

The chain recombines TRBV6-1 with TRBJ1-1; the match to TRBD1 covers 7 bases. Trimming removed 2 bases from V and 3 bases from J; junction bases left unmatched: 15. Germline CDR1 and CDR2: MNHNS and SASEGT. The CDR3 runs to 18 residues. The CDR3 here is CASSERAGGFIADTEAFF. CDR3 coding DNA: TGTGCCAGCAGTGAAAGGGCAGGGGGGTTTATAGCGGACACTGAAGCTTTCTTT.

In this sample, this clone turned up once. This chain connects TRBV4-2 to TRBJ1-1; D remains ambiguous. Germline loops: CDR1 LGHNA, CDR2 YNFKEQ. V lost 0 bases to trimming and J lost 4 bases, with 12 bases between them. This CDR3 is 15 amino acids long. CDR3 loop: CASSQEPGSGTEAFF. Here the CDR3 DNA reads TGTGCCAGCAGCCAAGAGCCGGGGTCAGGCACTGAAGCTTTCTTT.

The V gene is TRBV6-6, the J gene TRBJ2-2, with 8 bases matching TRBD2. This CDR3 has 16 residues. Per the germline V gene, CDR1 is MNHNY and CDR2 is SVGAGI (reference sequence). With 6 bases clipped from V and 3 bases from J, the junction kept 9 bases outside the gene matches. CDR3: CASSPSGRGDTGELFF. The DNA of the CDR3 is TGTGCCAGCAGCCCAAGCGGGAGAGGAGACACCGGGGAGCTGTTTTTT.

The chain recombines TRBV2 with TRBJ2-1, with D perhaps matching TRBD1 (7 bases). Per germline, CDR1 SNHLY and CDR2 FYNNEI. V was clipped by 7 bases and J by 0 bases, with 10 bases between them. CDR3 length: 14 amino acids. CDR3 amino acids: CASIQGGSYNEQFF. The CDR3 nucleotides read TGTGCCAGCATCCAGGGGGGCTCCTACAATGAGCAGTTCTTC.

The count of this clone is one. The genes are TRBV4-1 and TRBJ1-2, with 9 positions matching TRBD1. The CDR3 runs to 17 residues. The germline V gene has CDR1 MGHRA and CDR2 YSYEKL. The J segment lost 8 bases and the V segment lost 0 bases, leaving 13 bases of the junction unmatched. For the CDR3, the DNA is TGCGCCAGCAGCCAAGATCCCCTGGGGACAGGGCAACACGGCTACACCTTC. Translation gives CASSQDPLGTGQHGYTF.

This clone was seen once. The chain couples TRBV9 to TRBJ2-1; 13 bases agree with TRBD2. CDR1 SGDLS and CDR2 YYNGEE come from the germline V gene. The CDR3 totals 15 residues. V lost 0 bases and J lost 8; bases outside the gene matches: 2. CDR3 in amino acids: CASSVGGLAGYEQFF. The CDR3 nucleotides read TGTGCCAGCAGCGTAGGGGGACTAGCGGGATATGAGCAGTTCTTC.